The entry below gives a single T cell receptor beta chain sequence along with its context. As yet, its antigen is unknown. Sequenced by immunoSEQ multiplex PCR; TCRdb stores in-frame clones only, minus some. The sample records approximately 46,000 clones, 75% to 90% being singletons. The sample comes from a study of glioma-infiltrating T cells after dendritic cell vaccination. The time point: after dendritic cell vaccination, including at tumor progression/relapse. Selection required adequate fresh-frozen tumor tissue plus more than two years' survival data. Per germline, CDR1 MDHEN and CDR2 SYDVKM. The CDR3 spans 13 residues. The V end lost 6 bases, the J end lost 7 bases, and 15 bases lay between the germline ends. Whole-study results and caveats: Higher TCR clonality did not directly relate to longer survival.

The chain joins TRBV28 to TRBJ1-2; TRBD1 might be the D (5 bases). The sample in question was blood, obtained after dendritic cell vaccination. The sequence was collected from a human donor with glioblastoma. The CDR3 sequence is CASREGSETGYTF. CDR3 sequence (DNA): TGTGCCAGCAGGGAGGGGTCGGAAACTGGCTACACCTTC.